One and the same sample provided the 4 T cell receptor beta chains below, sequenced in a study of Graves' ophthalmopathy and Graves' hyperthyroidism. RNA transcripts provided the template for amplifying TCR beta CDR3 regions. First-round RT-PCR used HTBI primers; second-round multiplex PCR followed. TCRdb re-analysed the multiplex PCR reads in MiXCR, keeping a single row per CDR3 protein. The sample includes hundreds of thousands of distinct CDR3 sequences, 20% to 25% of them seen just once. The sequenced sample consisted of peripheral blood. Receptor source: a woman aged 18-29 years with stable Graves' hyperthyroidism. Some clones in this sample may be carry-over from other donors' samples.

CDR3 nucleotides: TGTGCCACAACCCAGGGCCACGAGCAGTACTTC. It specifies CATTQGHEQYF. This rearrangement joins TRBV4-2 to TRBJ2-7; tentatively, D is TRBD1 (5 bases). Per the germline V gene, CDR1 is LGHNA and CDR2 is YNFKEQ. The germline V and J ends were trimmed by 10 bases and 5 bases, with 12 bases remaining between them. CDR3 length: 11 residues.

This clonotype was seen many times. The rearrangement links TRBV7-2 to TRBJ2-5, with D possibly being TRBD1 (6 bases). Germline-derived CDR1 and CDR2 are SGHTA and FQGNSA. Trimming shortened V by 5 bases and J by 11 bases, and 18 bases separated the two germline ends. CDR3 size: 13 residues. CDR3 protein: CASSQGQVNLQYF. For the CDR3, the DNA is TGTGCCAGCAGCCAGGGGCAGGTTAACCTACAGTACTTC.

The table lists this clonotype with many counts. This rearrangement joins TRBV2 to TRBJ2-5; 8 nucleotides agree with TRBD1. V was clipped by 6 bases and J by 1 base; unmatched bases: 7. CDR1 and CDR2 from the germline V gene are SNHLY and FYNNEI. This CDR3 is built from 15 residues. In DNA form, the CDR3 reads TGTGCCAGCAGAGACAGGGGTTTACGCCAAGAGACCCAGTACTTC. It translates to CASRDRGLRQETQYF. Full variable domain (remainder filled in from reference TRBV2 and TRBJ2-5): EPEVTQTPSHQVTQMGQEVILRCVPISNHLYFYWYRQILGQKVEFLVSFYNNEISEKSEIFDDQFSVERPDGSNFTLKIRSTKLEDSAMYFCASRDRGLRQETQYFGPGTRLLVL.

In this sample, this clonotype turned up once. The chain is built from TRBV6-2 or TRBV6-3 and TRBJ1-5; D is possibly TRBD1 (5 bases). The CDR3 extends over 14 amino acids. V lost 6 bases, J lost 5 bases, and 14 bases lay in between. Germline CDR1 MNHEY, CDR2 SVGEGT. The CDR3 region is CASRRREAYQPQHF. In DNA form, the CDR3 reads TGTGCCAGCAGGCGCAGGGAGGCCTATCAGCCCCAGCATTTT.